This is a list of T cell receptor beta chains from one sample in a study of shared clonotypes between healthy human individuals. The method was immunoSEQ multiplex PCR; TCRdb's version includes in-frame clones alone and lacks a portion of them. The sample holds roughly 500,000 clones, about 79% seen once. The sequenced sample was PBMCs. The receptors shown here come from a woman aged 35 to 49 in good health. Some clones in this sample may be carry-over from other donors' samples. Both conserved end residues are part of each CDR3. D genes are given only for firm matches. Some rows mark clone size as missing; the rest say once, few, many or name a class of expanded clone.

j_call,v_call,d_call,clone_size,cdr3_aa,cdr3_nt
TRBJ1-4,TRBV6-5,TRBD1,-,CASATGRDEKLFF,TGTGCCAGCGCGACAGGGAGGGATGAAAAACTGTTTTTT
TRBJ1-5,TRBV6-6,-,-,CASSYSAGVGQPQHF,TGTGCCAGCAGTTACTCGGCGGGGGTCGGTCAGCCCCAGCATTTT
TRBJ1-1,TRBV28,-,few,CASSLGALQSTEAFF,TGTGCCAGCAGTTTGGGGGCGCTTCAGTCCACTGAAGCTTTCTTT
TRBJ1-4,TRBV30,-,-,CAWTVGANEKLFF,TGTGCCTGGACAGTTGGGGCTAATGAAAAACTGTTTTTT
TRBJ2-7,TRBV11-2,-,-,CASSTQGSIGAYF,TGTGCCAGCAGTACCCAAGGGAGCATAGGGGCGTACTTC
TRBJ2-3,TRBV19,TRBD2,-,CASSTGLAGRTDTQYF,TGTGCCAGTAGTACCGGACTAGCGGGACGCACAGATACGCAGTATTTT
TRBJ1-5,TRBV2,TRBD1,once,CASSRGQGSNQPQHF,TGTGCCAGCAGTCGTGGACAGGGAAGCAATCAGCCCCAGCATTTT
TRBJ2-1,TRBV5-1,-,-,CASSLRTSRRAVYNEQFF,TGCGCCAGCAGCTTACGGACTTCTCGCAGGGCTGTCTACAATGAGCAGTTCTTC
TRBJ2-5,TRBV30,-,-,CAWSKVRQETQYF,TGTGCCTGGAGTAAGGTCAGACAAGAGACCCAGTACTTC
TRBJ2-2,TRBV9,-,-,CASSPRAGLPLGELFF,TGTGCCAGCAGCCCGAGGGCTGGACTCCCCTTGGGGGAGCTGTTTTTT
TRBJ2-3,TRBV9,-,-,CASSVDGGNTQYF,TGTGCCAGCAGCGTAGATGGCGGGAATACGCAGTATTTT
TRBJ1-5,TRBV28,-,once,CASSSAGEGGNQPQHF,TGTGCCAGCAGCTCAGCGGGGGAGGGTGGCAATCAGCCCCAGCATTTT
TRBJ2-7,TRBV5-1,-,once,CASSLDTYYEQYF,TGCGCCAGCAGCTTGGACACATACTACGAGCAGTACTTC
TRBJ1-2,TRBV2,-,-,CASSEWEVGGYTF,TGTGCCAGCAGCGAATGGGAGGTTGGCGGCTACACCTTC
TRBJ2-3,TRBV9,TRBD2,-,CASSAGSGSTDTQYF,TGTGCCAGCAGCGCCGGCAGCGGGAGTACAGATACGCAGTATTTT
TRBJ1-1,TRBV28,-,few,CASIRGEAFF,TGTGCCAGCATACGGGGGGAAGCTTTCTTT
TRBJ1-2,TRBV30,-,-,CAWTGTYTGYTF,TGTGCCTGGACCGGGACATATACTGGCTACACCTTC
TRBJ2-1,TRBV27,-,-,CASSLQGAIPYEQFF,TGTGCCAGCAGTTTACAAGGGGCGATCCCGTATGAGCAGTTCTTC
TRBJ2-1,TRBV7-6,TRBD2,-,CASSSGGLATYNEQFF,TGTGCCAGCAGCTCCGGTGGACTAGCGACTTACAATGAGCAGTTCTTC
TRBJ1-1,TRBV5-1,-,-,CASSLGRTEAFF,TGCGCCAGCAGCTTGGGTAGGACTGAAGCTTTCTTT
TRBJ2-1,TRBV11-3,-,many,CASSLAPAFTGSDNEQFF,TGTGCCAGCAGCTTAGCCCCGGCCTTTACAGGGTCGGACAATGAGCAGTTCTTC
TRBJ1-4,TRBV5-1,-,-,CASSPRAVHNEKLFF,TGCGCCAGCAGCCCCAGGGCCGTTCATAATGAAAAACTGTTTTTT
TRBJ1-2,TRBV6-5,-,once,CASSTPGGSSGYTF,TGTGCCAGCAGTACCCCGGGAGGGTCTAGTGGCTACACCTTC
TRBJ2-3,TRBV5-4,TRBD2,few,CASRREFTDTQYF,TGTGCCAGCAGGCGGGAGTTCACAGATACGCAGTATTTT
TRBJ2-2,TRBV5-1,TRBD1,-,CASSSTGTGGFFGELFF,TGCGCCAGCAGCTCGACCGGGACAGGGGGCTTTTTCGGGGAGCTGTTTTTT
TRBJ2-7,TRBV15,-,-,CATSRDQGSEQYF,TGTGCCACCAGCAGAGATCAGGGTAGCGAGCAGTACTTC
TRBJ2-7,TRBV6-5,TRBD2,few,CASSYETSGAYEQYF,TGTGCCAGCAGTTACGAGACTAGCGGCGCCTACGAGCAGTACTTC
TRBJ2-7,TRBV4-1,-,many,CASSQLVGYEQYF,TGCGCCAGCAGCCAACTAGTGGGGTACGAGCAGTACTTC
TRBJ2-2,TRBV6-8,-,-,CASSGGELFF,TGTGCCAGCAGTGGTGGGGAGCTGTTTTTT
TRBJ2-2,TRBV15,-,-,CATSRDLLASSNTGELFF,TGTGCCACCAGCAGAGATTTACTAGCCTCCTCGAACACCGGGGAGCTGTTTTTT
TRBJ2-2,TRBV7-3,TRBD2,-,CASSLSPAGAGELFF,TGTGCCAGCAGCTTAAGCCCAGCGGGAGCCGGGGAGCTGTTTTTT
TRBJ2-1,TRBV29-1,TRBD2,-,CSVVVAGGPTGEQFF,TGCAGCGTTGTCGTAGCGGGAGGACCTACGGGTGAGCAGTTCTTC
TRBJ2-7,TRBV6-6,-,-,CASSPLGLQGGHEQYF,TGTGCCAGCAGTCCCCTGGGACTGCAGGGGGGCCACGAGCAGTACTTC
TRBJ1-5,TRBV4-3,-,-,CASSQARYQPQHF,TGCGCCAGCAGCCAAGCACGATATCAGCCCCAGCATTTT
TRBJ2-5,TRBV5-4,-,-,CASSIQIGSETQYF,TGTGCCAGCAGCATCCAAATCGGGAGTGAGACCCAGTACTTC
TRBJ2-7,TRBV6-1,-,-,CASSVVDSSYEQYF,TGTGCCAGCAGTGTGGTGGACAGCTCCTACGAGCAGTACTTC